This passage covers 15 T cell receptor beta chains from one sample sequenced in a study of response to subunit inactivated influenza vaccine. TCRdb processed the RT-PCR reads anew with MiXCR; each CDR3 protein has one entry. Here the sample spans some 480,000 distinct CDR3 sequences, 11% being singletons. The sequenced sample was PBMCs from blood, obtained roughly 48 days after vaccination. The receptors shown here come from a man aged 50-60 years who received an inactivated influenza vaccine.

This clonotype was counted at least ten times. V usage is TRBV5-1 and J usage is TRBJ2-5, with a possible D match to TRBD2 (7 bases). CDR1 is SGHRS, CDR2 YFSETQ, per germline. Trimming stripped 5 bases from V and 4 bases from J, with 24 bases between. CDR3 length: 17 residues. CDR3 nucleotides: TGCGCCAGCAGTTCCATCCAGGACAGTGGCGGGGGAGAGACCCAGTACTTC. This encodes CASSSIQDSGGGETQYF.

This clonotype was observed a few times. CDR3: CASRKGFVQPQHF. CDR3 DNA sequence: TGTGCCAGCAGGAAGGGCTTCGTACAGCCCCAGCATTTT. V gene TRBV6-1 combines with J gene TRBJ1-5; D gene unclear. V lost 6 bases, J lost 7 bases, and 13 bases lay in between. CDR1 and CDR2 from the germline V gene are MNHNS and SASEGT. CDR3 size: 13 residues.

CDR3 region: CASSLSGPGQPQHF. The CDR3 bases are TGCGCCAGCAGCTTGTCTGGACCCGGCCAGCCCCAGCATTTT. This chain links TRBV5-1 with TRBJ1-5; no reliable D call. V was shortened by 1 base and J by 7 bases, with 12 bases between the two germline ends. Germline V lookup: CDR1 SGHRS, CDR2 YFSETQ. This CDR3 is 14 amino acids long.

The gene calls are TRBV5-1 and TRBJ2-2; D possibly corresponds to TRBD1 (5 bases). The CDR3 totals 14 residues. Trimming removed 5 bases at V and 1 base at J, with 9 bases between. Germline V gene data show CDR1 as SGHRS and CDR2 as YFSETQ. In nucleotides, the CDR3 is TGCGCCAGCAGGGACACGATGAACACCGGGGAGCTGTTTTTT. Its translation: CASRDTMNTGELFF. Based on the CDR3 plus reference TRBV5-1 and TRBJ2-2, the full variable domain is KAGVTQTPRYLIKTRGQQVTLSCSPISGHRSVSWYQQTPGQGLQFLFEYFSETQRNKGNFPGRFSGRQFSNSRSEMNVSTLELGDSALYLCASRDTMNTGELFFGEGSRLTVL.

The rearrangement joins TRBV9 to TRBJ1-1, with TRBD1 as a possible D gene (5 bases). Trimming pared 3 bases from V and 0 bases from J, leaving 12 bases between. The CDR3 is 15 residues long. Germline V gene lookup returns CDR1 SGDLS and CDR2 YYNGEE. The CDR3 DNA reads TGTGCCAGCAGCGCGAGGGGTTACATGAACACTGAAGCTTTCTTT. It translates to CASSARGYMNTEAFF.

At least ten counts were recorded for this clonotype. The chain links TRBV10-3 to TRBJ2-1; weak D call: TRBD1 (6 bases). The V end lost 6 bases, the J end lost 0 bases, and 9 bases lay between the germline ends. Looked up from germline, CDR1 is ENHRY and CDR2 is SYGVKD. This CDR3 region has 14 residues. CDR3 residues: CAIRGQSSYNEQFF. CDR3 DNA: TGTGCCATCAGAGGACAGAGCTCCTACAATGAGCAGTTCTTC.

The table lists this clonotype with many counts. The CDR3 region has the DNA TGTGCCAGCAGTTATTATACCGGGCAGCCCCAGCATTTT. Its translation is CASSYYTGQPQHF. The chain combines TRBV6-5 with TRBJ1-5; D is ambiguous. The CDR3 runs to 13 residues. The V end was cut by 3 bases, the J end by 7 bases, with 10 bases between. The germline CDR1 and CDR2 sequences are MNHEY and SVGAGI.

This clonotype was observed many times. The CDR3 protein is CASSQGPGADNEQFF. CDR3 nucleotides: TGTGCCAGCAGCCAAGGACCGGGGGCCGACAATGAGCAGTTCTTC. V is TRBV4-2 and J is TRBJ2-1; either TRBD1 or TRBD2 may fit D (6 bases each). The CDR3 runs to 15 residues. Trimming left V 1 base short and J 5 bases short, with 12 bases between. The germline V gene encodes CDR1 LGHNA and CDR2 YNFKEQ.

The rearrangement links TRBV27 to TRBJ2-1, with 14 bases fitting TRBD2. With 0 bases clipped from V and 9 bases from J, the junction kept 7 bases outside the gene matches. CDR3 length: 17 amino acids. Germline loops: CDR1 MNHEY, CDR2 SMNVEV (reference sequence). This CDR3 is CASSLSIAGLAGVEQFF. The CDR3 DNA reads TGTGCCAGCAGTTTATCGATTGCGGGACTAGCGGGAGTTGAGCAGTTCTTC.

This sequence joins TRBV6-6 and TRBJ2-5; no reliable D call. CDR3 length: 13 amino acids. Deletions cut 2 bases from V and 1 base from J, with 5 bases between. CDR1 and CDR2 (germline): MNHNY, SVGAGI (reference sequence). The CDR3 is CASSYRVQETQYF. As DNA, the CDR3 is TGTGCCAGCAGTTACAGGGTCCAAGAGACCCAGTACTTC.

In its sample, this clonotype was seen a few times. The gene calls are TRBV7-9 and TRBJ1-1, with a weak D call TRBD1 (6 bases). CDR1 and CDR2 (germline): SEHNR, FQNEAQ (reference sequence). Trimming took 2 bases from V and 0 from J, leaving 10 bases between them. CDR3 length equals 15 residues. The CDR3 bases are TGTGCCAGCAGCTTAAATACAGGGATGAACACTGAAGCTTTCTTT. Translating gives CASSLNTGMNTEAFF.

This chain connects TRBV6-5 to TRBJ2-3, with TRBD1 identical over 8 bases. Unmatched junction bases numbered 10, after V lost 0 bases and J lost 2 bases. Germline CDR1 reads MNHEY; CDR2 reads SVGAGI. This CDR3 is built from 18 residues. DNA for the CDR3: TGTGCCAGCAGTTACTCCGCCAGCAGGGGGCGGAACACAGATACGCAGTATTTT. The encoded protein is CASSYSASRGRNTDTQYF.

The chain is built from TRBV5-6 and TRBJ2-6; D ambiguous. Trimming removed 4 bases at V and 1 base at J, with 9 bases between. The CDR3 has 15 amino acids. Germline V CDR1 and CDR2: SGHDT, YYEEEE. CDR3 region: CASSPGLSGANVLTF. DNA for the CDR3: TGTGCCAGCAGCCCGGGCTTGTCTGGGGCCAACGTCCTGACTTTC.

This clonotype was counted at least ten times. The V gene is TRBV6-1, the J gene TRBJ2-1; 7 nucleotides match TRBD1. CDR3 length: 14 residues. The trim removed 6 bases at V and 9 bases at J, leaving 11 bases unmatched. Germline V CDR1 and CDR2: MNHNS, SASEGT. CDR3: CASSRDSGFAEQFF. CDR3 in DNA: TGTGCCAGCAGCCGGGACAGTGGTTTTGCTGAGCAGTTCTTC.

This clonotype was detected many times. This sequence joins TRBV4-3 and TRBJ2-5, with TRBD1 matching over 10 bases. This CDR3 is built from 14 residues. Germline CDR1 reads LGHNA; CDR2 reads YSLEER. Trimming at V came to 1 base and at J to 4 bases, leaving 0 bases not matched to a gene. Here the CDR3 DNA reads TGCGCCAGCAGCCAAGGGACAGGGGGAGAGACCCAGTACTTC. Residues: CASSQGTGGETQYF.